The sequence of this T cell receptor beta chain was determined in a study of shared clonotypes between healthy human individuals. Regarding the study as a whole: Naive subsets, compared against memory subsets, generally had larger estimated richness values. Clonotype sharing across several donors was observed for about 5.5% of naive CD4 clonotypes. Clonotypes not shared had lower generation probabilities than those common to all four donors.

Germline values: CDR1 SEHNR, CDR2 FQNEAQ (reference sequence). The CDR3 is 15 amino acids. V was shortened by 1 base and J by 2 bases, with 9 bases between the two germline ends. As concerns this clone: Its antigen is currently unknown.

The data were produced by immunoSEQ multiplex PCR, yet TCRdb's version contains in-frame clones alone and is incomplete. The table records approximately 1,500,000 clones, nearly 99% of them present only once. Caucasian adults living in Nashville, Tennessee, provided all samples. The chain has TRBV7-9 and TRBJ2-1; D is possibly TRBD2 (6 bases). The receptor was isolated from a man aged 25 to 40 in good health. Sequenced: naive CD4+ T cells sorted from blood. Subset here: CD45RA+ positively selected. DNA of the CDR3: TGTGCCAGCAGCTTAGGGGAGGCCCCCTACAATGAGCAGTTCTTC. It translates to CASSLGEAPYNEQFF.